One TCR beta chain is described in this entry. Its specificity is not known. This specimen comes from a study of graft-versus-host responses after intestinal transplantation. On the study more broadly: Each transplant was multivisceral, liver-intestinal, or isolated intestinal. Recipients were all induced with anti-thymocyte globulin, then given tacrolimus and steroids for 2 to 4 years.

V shed 2 bases and J shed 4 bases, with 16 bases lying between them. This CDR3 comprises 16 residues. Germline CDR1 reads MDHEN; CDR2 reads SYDVKM. TCRdb's copy holds only in-frame clones and misses some; the assay was immunoSEQ multiplex PCR. This sample has around 120,000 clones, with 85% to 95% found just once. Findings and caveats of the study: Patients who carried graft-donor T cell macrochimerism also had high graft-versus-host to host-versus-graft clonal ratios in their allografts.

The V and J genes are TRBV28 and TRBJ2-3, with a tentative D call TRBD2 (6 bases). This TCR was recovered from a human donor who received an intestinal transplant. The sample in question was unstimulated CD8+ T cells sorted from spleen or lymph node cells, obtained before intestinal transplant. The CDR3 loop is CASSLGRERTSDTQYF. In DNA, the CDR3 is TGTGCCAGCAGTTTAGGGCGGGAAAGGACGTCAGATACGCAGTATTTT.